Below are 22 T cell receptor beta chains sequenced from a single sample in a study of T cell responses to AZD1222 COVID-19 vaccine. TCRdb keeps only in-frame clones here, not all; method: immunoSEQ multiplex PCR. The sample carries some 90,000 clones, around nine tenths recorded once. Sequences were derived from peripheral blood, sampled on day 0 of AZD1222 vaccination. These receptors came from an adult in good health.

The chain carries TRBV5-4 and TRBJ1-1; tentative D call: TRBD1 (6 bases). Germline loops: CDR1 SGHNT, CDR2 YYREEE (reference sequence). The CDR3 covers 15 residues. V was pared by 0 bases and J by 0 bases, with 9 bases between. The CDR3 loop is CASSLAGGLNTEAFF. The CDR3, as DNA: TGTGCCAGCAGCTTGGCTGGGGGGCTGAACACTGAAGCTTTCTTT.

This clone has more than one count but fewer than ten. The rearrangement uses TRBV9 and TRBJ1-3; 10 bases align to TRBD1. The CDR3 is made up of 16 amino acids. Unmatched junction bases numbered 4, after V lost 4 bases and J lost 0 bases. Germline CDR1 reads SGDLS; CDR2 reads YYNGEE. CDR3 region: CASSPRTGGSGNTIYF. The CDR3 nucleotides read TGTGCCAGCAGCCCCCGGACAGGGGGCTCTGGAAACACCATATATTTT.

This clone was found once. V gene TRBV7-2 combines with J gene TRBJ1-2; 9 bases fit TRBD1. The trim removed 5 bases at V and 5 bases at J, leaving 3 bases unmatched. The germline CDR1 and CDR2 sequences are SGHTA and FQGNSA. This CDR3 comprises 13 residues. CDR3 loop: CASSTDRGYGYTF. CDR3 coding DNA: TGTGCCAGCAGCACAGACAGGGGGTATGGCTACACCTTC.

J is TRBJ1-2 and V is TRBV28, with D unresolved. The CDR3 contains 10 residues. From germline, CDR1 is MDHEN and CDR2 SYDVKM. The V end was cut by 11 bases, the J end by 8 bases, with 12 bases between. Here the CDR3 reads CASRDGGYTF. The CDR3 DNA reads TGTGCCTCTCGAGACGGAGGCTACACCTTC.

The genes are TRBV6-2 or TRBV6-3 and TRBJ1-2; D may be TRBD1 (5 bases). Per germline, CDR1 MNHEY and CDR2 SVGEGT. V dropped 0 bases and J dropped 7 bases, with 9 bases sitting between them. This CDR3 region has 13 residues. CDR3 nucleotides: TGTGCCAGCAGTTACTCCAGGGTTATTGGCTACACCTTC. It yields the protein CASSYSRVIGYTF.

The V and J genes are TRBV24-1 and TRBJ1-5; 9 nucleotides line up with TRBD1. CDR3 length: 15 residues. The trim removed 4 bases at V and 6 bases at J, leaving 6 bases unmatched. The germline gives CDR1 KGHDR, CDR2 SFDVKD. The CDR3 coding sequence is TGTGCCACCAGTGAAACAGGGGGCGCGGGTCAGCCCCAGCATTTT. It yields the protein CATSETGGAGQPQHF.

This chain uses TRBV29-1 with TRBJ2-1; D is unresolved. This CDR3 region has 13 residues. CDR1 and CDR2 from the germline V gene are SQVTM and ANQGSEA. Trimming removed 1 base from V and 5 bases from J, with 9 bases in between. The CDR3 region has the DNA TGCAGCGTTGAAGGGCAGGTAGACAATGAGCAGTTCTTC. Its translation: CSVEGQVDNEQFF.

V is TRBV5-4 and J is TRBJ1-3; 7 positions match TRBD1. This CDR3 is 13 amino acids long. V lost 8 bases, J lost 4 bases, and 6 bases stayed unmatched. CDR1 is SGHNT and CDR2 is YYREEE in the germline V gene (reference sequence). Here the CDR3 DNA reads TGTGCCAGTTCGACAGGGTCCGGAAACACCATATATTTT. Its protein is CASSTGSGNTIYF.

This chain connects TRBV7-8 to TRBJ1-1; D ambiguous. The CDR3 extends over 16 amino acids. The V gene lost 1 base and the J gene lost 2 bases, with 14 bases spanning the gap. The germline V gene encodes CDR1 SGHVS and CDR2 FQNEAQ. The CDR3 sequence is CASSLGGWNSNTEAFF. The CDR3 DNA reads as TGTGCCAGCAGCTTAGGCGGATGGAACAGTAACACTGAAGCTTTCTTT.

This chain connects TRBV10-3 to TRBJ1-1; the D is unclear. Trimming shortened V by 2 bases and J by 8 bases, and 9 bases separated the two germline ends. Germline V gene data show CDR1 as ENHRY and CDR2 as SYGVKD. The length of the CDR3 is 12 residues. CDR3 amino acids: CAISETPVEAFF. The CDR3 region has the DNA TGTGCCATCAGTGAGACCCCTGTCGAAGCTTTCTTT.

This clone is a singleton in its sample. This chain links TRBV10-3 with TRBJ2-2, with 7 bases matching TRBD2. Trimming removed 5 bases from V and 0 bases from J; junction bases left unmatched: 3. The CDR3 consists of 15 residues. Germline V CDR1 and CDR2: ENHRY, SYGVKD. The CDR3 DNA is TGTGCCATCAGTTTAGCGGGTTCGAACACCGGGGAGCTGTTTTTT. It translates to CAISLAGSNTGELFF.

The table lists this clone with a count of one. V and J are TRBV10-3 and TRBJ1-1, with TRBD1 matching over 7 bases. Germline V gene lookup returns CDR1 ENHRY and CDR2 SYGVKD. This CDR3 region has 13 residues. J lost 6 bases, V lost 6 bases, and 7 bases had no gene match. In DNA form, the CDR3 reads TGTGCCATCAGGCTAGACAGGGTGGCTGAAGCTTTCTTT. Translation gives CAIRLDRVAEAFF.

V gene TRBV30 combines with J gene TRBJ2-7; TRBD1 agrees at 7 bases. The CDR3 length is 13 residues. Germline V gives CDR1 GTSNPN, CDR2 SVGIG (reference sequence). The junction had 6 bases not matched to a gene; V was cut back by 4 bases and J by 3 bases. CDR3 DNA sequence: TGTGCCTGGACCGCTCGACAGGGCTACGAGCAGTACTTC. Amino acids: CAWTARQGYEQYF.

The CDR3 sequence: CAWSQGQAGQPQHF. Written as DNA, the CDR3 is TGTGCCTGGAGCCAAGGACAGGCGGGGCAGCCCCAGCATTTT. J is TRBJ1-5 and V is TRBV30; the match to TRBD1 covers 7 bases. The CDR3 is 14 amino acids. Germline V gene sequence: CDR1 GTSNPN, CDR2 SVGIG (reference sequence). V was pared by 3 bases and J by 7 bases, with 9 bases of the junction left unmatched.

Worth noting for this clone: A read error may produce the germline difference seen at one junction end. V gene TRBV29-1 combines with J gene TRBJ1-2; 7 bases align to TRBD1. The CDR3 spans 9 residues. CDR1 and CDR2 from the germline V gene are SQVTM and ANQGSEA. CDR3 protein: CSVEPGGYF. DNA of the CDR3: TGCAGCGTTGAACCAGGGGGTTACTTC.

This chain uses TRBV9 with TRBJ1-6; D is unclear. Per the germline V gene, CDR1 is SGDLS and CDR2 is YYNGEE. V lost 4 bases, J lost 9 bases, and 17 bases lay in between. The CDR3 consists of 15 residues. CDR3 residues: CASSPGSGLSSPLHF. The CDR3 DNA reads TGTGCCAGCAGCCCCGGAAGCGGGTTAAGTTCACCCCTCCACTTT.

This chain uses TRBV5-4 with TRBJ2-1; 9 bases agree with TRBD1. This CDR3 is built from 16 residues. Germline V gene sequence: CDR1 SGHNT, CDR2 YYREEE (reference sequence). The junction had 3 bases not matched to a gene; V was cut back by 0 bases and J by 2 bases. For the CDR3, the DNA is TGTGCCAGCAGCTTGGGGGACAGGGCTCCCTACAATGAGCAGTTCTTC. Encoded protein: CASSLGDRAPYNEQFF.

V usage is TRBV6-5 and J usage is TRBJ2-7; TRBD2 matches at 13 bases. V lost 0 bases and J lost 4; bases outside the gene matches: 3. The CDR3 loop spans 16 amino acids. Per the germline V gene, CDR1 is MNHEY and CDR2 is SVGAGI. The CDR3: CASSYSTSGGSYEQYF. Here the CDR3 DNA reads TGTGCCAGCAGTTACTCGACTAGCGGGGGGTCATACGAGCAGTACTTC.

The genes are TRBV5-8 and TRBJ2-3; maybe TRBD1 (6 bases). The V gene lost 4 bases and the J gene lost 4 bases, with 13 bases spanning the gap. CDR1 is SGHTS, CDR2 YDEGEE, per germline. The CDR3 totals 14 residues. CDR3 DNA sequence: TGTGCCAGCAGCCCTGAAGGGGGTTCAGATACGCAGTATTTT. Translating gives CASSPEGGSDTQYF. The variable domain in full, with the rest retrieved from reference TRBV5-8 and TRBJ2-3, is EAGVTQSPTHLIKTRGQQATLRCSPISGHTSVYWYQQALGLGLQFLLWYDEGEERNRGNFPPRFSGRQFPNYSSELNVNALELEDSALYLCASSPEGGSDTQYFGPGTRLTVL.

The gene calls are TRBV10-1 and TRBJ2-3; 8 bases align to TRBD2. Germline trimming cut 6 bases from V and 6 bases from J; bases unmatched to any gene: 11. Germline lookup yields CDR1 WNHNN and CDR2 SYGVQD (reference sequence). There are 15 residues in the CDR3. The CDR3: CASSDSRGGRDTQYF. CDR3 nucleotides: TGCGCCAGCAGCGATTCACGGGGGGGCCGGGATACGCAGTATTTT.

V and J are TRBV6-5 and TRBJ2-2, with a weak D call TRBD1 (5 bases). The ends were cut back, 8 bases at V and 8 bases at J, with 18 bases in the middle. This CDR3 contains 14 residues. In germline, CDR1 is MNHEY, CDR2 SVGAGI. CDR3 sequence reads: CASFRSQGMGELFF. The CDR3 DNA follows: TGTGCCAGCTTCCGAAGTCAGGGCATGGGGGAGCTGTTTTTT.

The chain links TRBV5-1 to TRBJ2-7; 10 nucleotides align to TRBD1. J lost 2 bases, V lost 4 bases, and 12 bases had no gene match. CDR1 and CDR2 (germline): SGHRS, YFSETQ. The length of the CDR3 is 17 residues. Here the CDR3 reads CASSAGQGVRGAYEQYF. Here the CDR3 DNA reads TGCGCCAGCAGCGCCGGACAGGGGGTTCGAGGGGCCTACGAGCAGTACTTC.